This T cell receptor beta chain is drawn from a study of T cell changes during pregnancy in multiple sclerosis. Sequenced by immunoSEQ multiplex PCR; TCRdb stores in-frame clones only, minus some. The sample has roughly 39,000 clones, about nine tenths seen once. The V gene lost 3 bases and the J gene lost 6 bases, with 20 bases spanning the gap. CDR1 and CDR2 from the germline V gene are MGHRA and YSYEKL. The CDR3 spans 16 residues. This clonotype was obtained from a female donor with multiple sclerosis, enrolled in a pregnancy study. The chain links TRBV4-1 to TRBJ1-2; possibly TRBD1 for D (5 bases). The sequences come from CD8+ T cells from peripheral blood mononuclear cells, collected after pregnancy. The CDR3 bases are TGCGCCAGCAGCCATCCCACACACGGTCCGGGGGATGGCTACACCTTC. This translates into CASSHPTHGPGDGYTF.